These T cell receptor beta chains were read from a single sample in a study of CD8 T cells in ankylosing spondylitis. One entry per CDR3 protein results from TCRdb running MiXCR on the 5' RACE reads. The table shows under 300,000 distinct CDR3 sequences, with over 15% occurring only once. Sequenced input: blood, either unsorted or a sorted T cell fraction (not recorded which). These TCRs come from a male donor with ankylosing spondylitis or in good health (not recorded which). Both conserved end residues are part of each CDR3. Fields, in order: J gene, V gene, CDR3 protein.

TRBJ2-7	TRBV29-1	CSVLGGGSIYEQYF
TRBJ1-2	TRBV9	CASSTGDYGYTF
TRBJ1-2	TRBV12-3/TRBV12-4	CASSPQGAHGYTF
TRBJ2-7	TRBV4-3	CASSQAGTNAYEQYF
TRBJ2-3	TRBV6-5	CASSYRAADTQYF
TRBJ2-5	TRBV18	CASSPARAQETQYF
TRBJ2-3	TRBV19	CASSIATAASTDTQYF
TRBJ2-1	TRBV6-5	CASSYQDNYNEQFF
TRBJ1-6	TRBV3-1	CASNDRGRGNSPLHF
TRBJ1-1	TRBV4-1	CASSHPNTEAFF
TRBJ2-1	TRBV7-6	CASSLGLADSYNEQFF
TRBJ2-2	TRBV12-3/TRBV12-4	CASTLPLAGAGELFF
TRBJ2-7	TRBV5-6	CASSLGTATYEQYF
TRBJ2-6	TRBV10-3	CAISESDVSGANVLTF
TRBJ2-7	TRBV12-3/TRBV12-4	CASSPAGSTYEQYF
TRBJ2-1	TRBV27	CASSPLANLDYNEQFF
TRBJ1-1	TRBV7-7	CASSFQQGTEAFF
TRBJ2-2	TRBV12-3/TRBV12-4	CASSPDNGELFF
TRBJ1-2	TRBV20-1	CSARELDRGYGYTF
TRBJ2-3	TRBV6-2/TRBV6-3	CASSLSGSPDTQYF
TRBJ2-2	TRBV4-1	CASSPLGTSDTGELFF
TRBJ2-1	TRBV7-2	CASNLVVTTSGNNEQFF
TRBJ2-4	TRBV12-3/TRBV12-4	CASSFSGRKNIQYF
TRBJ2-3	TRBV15	CATSRDRGGSTDTQYF
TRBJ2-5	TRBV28	CASSGRDRGVSRTQYF
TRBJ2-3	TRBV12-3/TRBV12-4	CASSSRDSTDTQYF
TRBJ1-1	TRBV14	CASSLRGITEAFF
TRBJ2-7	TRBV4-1	CASSQVRDPSYEQYF
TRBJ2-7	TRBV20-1	CSARVKAGGFYEQYF
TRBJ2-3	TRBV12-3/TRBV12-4	CASSPAARDTQYF
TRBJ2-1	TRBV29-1	CSVEGWGQGDNEQFF
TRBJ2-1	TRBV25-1	CASTRREVDEQFF
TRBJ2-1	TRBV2	CASTWTDYNEQFF
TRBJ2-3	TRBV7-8	CASSRAPGQSTDTQYF
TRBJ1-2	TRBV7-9	CASSLYRVDSYGYTF
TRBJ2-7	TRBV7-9	CASSPVEVNSYEQYF
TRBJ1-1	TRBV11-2	CASSLDWGIEAFF
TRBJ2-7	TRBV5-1	CASSWGLAGEQYF
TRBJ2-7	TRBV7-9	CASSKGGTGSYEQYF
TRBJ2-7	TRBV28	CASSFGTGGNYEQYF
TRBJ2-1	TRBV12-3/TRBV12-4	CASNWEGGPFDEQFF
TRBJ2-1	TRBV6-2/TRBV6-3	CASSSGLAVNEQFF